This TCR beta chain was sequenced during a study of T-cell memory formation after mild COVID-19 (dated by TCRdb to the early 2020s). The study in broad terms: TCR sequence clusters from the two donors were found to be largely donor specific. In two donors, T-cell clones that expanded and contracted after mild COVID-19 were tracked by sequencing TCRalpha and TCRbeta repertoires over time. Two young, previously healthy adult volunteers, one female and one male, were included in the cohort. Overall study results and their limits: Balanced CD4/CD8 phenotypes were observed for clones contracting from day 15 to 85, whereas a bias towards CD4+ was observed for a second wave of clones expanding from day 15 to 37. The study included only a couple of mild cases, and larger cohorts that include severe cases with pre-infection samples were judged to be necessary. Some responding clones were detected in pre-infection memory, which suggested that pre-existing cross-reactive memory T cells had joined the SARS-CoV-2 response. Contracting CD4+ clones turned up mainly in the CM and EM memory subsets, whereas EMRA was where CD8+ clones were enriched. SARS-CoV-2 specificity was not confirmed for the second-wave clones peaking on day 37.

Sequencing took place on an Illumina NovaSeq 6000. TCRalpha and TCRbeta cDNA libraries were built by 5'RACE with constant-segment primers, adding sample barcodes and unique molecular identifiers. Trizol reagent was used to extract RNA from every sample. Amplification of the libraries took two PCR steps, and the second step added a second sample barcode plus Illumina TruSeq adapters. Sequencing of libraries was performed on an Illumina NovaSeq with 2 x 150 bp paired-end reads. As for how the authors treated the data: The reads were demultiplexed and collapsed into UMI-guided consensus sequences using migec v1.2.7. Using mixcr v2.1.11, UMI consensuses were aligned to TRA and TRB V and J templates and then assembled into clonotypes. A clonotype was counted as expanded or contracted only when both edgeR and NoisET called the clonotype significant, with the noise models trained on biological replicates. For edgeR calls, a false discovery rate-adjusted p below 0.01 and a log2 fold-change threshold of 1 were applied. PCA with hierarchical clustering of max-normalized trajectories of the 1000 most abundant clonotypes was used as exploratory dynamics analysis. Each responding clone was given a CD4 or CD8 phenotype based on the CD4+ and CD8+ repertoires, which had been sequenced separately. The raw public data were reprocessed by TCRdb itself: fastp quality trimming at Q25, MiXCR clonotype calling, in-frame beta chains only. Rows with one shared CDR3 protein collapse into an entry with the most common genes and DNA. These V and J calls are TCRdb output, not the study's own analysis. The sample yields 360,000 or so distinct CDR3 sequences; under 30% were counted once. The top ten hold approximately 13% of the sample.

This clonotype has a handful of counts. Its antigen has not been determined. No quality values exist for individual bases; no much larger clone is one base distant. Trimmed from V: 0 bases; trimmed from J: 3 bases; junction bases lacking a gene match: 3. From the germline V gene, CDR1 is SGHVS and CDR2 is FQNEAQ. The CDR3 spans 16 residues, from the cysteine through the phenylalanine. CDR3 DNA is the only sequence kept; it has 48 bases, read in frame from the first base. PBMCs were isolated by Ficoll-Paque density gradient centrifugation. The receptor was isolated from an adult woman who had mild COVID-19 (a few samples of this study predate the infection). The sample titles of this study are shuffled in the database, so cell type and time point are left out; the donor was told from shared clones. The sequenced sample consisted of PBMCs or a T cell subset sorted from them (not recorded which). Recombination joined TRBV7-8 with TRBJ1-5, and TRBD1 matches 9 of the central bases. The CDR3 protein sequence reads: CASSLAGTGSNQPQHF. Read as DNA, the sequence is TGTGCCAGCAGCTTAGCCGGGACAGGGTCCAATCAGCCCCAGCATTTT.